This T cell receptor beta chain was captured by sequencing in a study of blood T cell repertoires in COVID-19. Study in general: Researchers got acute and convalescent COVID-19 samples from the United States, Italy and Spain. The analysed material was cDNA or gDNA that came from T cells, B-cell-depleted T cells, or PBMCs.

Germline V gives CDR1 DFQATT, CDR2 SNEGSKA (reference sequence). V gave up 5 bases and J gave up 7 bases, with 9 bases separating them. The CDR3 extends over 11 amino acids. This table comes from immunoSEQ multiplex PCR, and its TCRdb copy is limited to in-frame clones, with some not included. The sample yields 65,000 or so clones, approximately 90% seen once. The clonotype originates from a human donor with acute or convalescent COVID-19. The donor label of this sample is uncertain. Sequencing was done on a sample of peripheral blood. The V and J genes are TRBV20-1 and TRBJ1-5; D perhaps matches TRBD1 (5 bases). The CDR3 nucleotides read TGCAGTGCTGGGGGGGGGCAGCCCCAGCATTTT. Encoded protein: CSAGGGQPQHF.